Here is one T cell receptor beta chain with its context. Germline CDR1 is ENHRY and CDR2 is SYGVKD. This CDR3 has 18 amino acids. V lost 0 bases, J lost 0 bases, and 7 bases stayed unmatched. Using immunoSEQ multiplex PCR, the repertoire was profiled, and TCRdb retains in-frame clones only, with some absent. The sample shows under 130,000 clones, 75% to 90% of them seen only once. The sample belongs to a study of blood T cell repertoires in COVID-19. Overall study context: Material from acute and convalescent COVID-19 was sourced from the United States, Italy and Spain. T cells, B-cell-depleted T cells, or PBMCs provided the cDNA or gDNA that served as material.

The TCR was taken from a human donor in a cohort sampled during active or convalescent COVID-19. The gene calls are TRBV10-3 and TRBJ1-2; 10 nucleotides match TRBD1. Sequencing was carried out using peripheral blood. CDR3 nucleotides: TGTGCCATCAGTGAGTCGATAATCGGGACAGGGGCTAACTATGGCTACACCTTC. Its protein product is CAISESIIGTGANYGYTF.